This T cell receptor (beta chain) was found in a study of regulatory dendritic cells for organ transplantation. Study-wide results and limits: Regulatory dendritic cells appeared to expand memory CD8+ clones less than mature ones.

The CDR3 is 15 residues long. Profiled with immunoSEQ multiplex PCR; TCRdb holds only in-frame clones, not every one. The sample has some 19,000 clones, about 80% seen once. On this clone: The antigen is unknown.

Sequenced input: memory CD4+ T cells from blood. Subset here: CD45RO+ memory T cells. This sequence was found in a human donor in good health. This sequence joins TRBV21-1 and TRBJ1-3. TRBV21-1 is a pseudogene locus. CDR3 protein: CASSVSGTSGNTIYF. In DNA form, the CDR3 reads TGTGCCAGCAGCGTATCCGGGACTTCTGGAAACACCATATATTTT.